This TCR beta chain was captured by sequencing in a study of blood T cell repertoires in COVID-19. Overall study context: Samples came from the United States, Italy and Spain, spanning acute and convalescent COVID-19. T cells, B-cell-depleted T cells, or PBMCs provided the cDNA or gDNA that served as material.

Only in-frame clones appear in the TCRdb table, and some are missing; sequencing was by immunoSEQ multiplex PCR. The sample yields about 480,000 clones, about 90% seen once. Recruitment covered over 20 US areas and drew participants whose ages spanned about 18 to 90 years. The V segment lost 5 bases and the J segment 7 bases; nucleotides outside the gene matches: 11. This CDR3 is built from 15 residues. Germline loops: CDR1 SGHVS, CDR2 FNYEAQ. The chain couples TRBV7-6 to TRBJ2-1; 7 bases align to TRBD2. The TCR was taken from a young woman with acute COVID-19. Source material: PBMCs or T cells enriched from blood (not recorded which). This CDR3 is CASSRRDYRRNEQFF. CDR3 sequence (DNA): TGTGCCAGCAGCCGCCGGGACTACCGCAGAAATGAGCAGTTCTTC. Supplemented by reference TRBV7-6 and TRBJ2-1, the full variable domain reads GAGVSQSPRYKVTKRGQDVALRCDPISGHVSLYWYRQALGQGPEFLTYFNYEAQQDKSGLPNDRFSAERPEGSISTLTIQRTEQRDSAMYRCASSRRDYRRNEQFFGPGTRLTVL.